These 10 T cell receptor beta chains share one sample of origin, sequenced in a study of radiotherapy plus CTLA-4 blockade in lung cancer. TCRdb's table, derived via immunoSEQ multiplex PCR, lists solely in-frame clones and lacks some. This sample has roughly 88,000 clones, with about 83% found just once. The sample consisted of peripheral blood, taken from a patient treated with radiotherapy plus ipilimumab. The receptors stem from a human donor with non-small cell lung cancer who had stable disease on radiotherapy plus ipilimumab.

V usage is TRBV2 and J usage is TRBJ1-5, with D possibly being TRBD1 (5 bases). Germline V gene sequence: CDR1 SNHLY, CDR2 FYNNEI. The CDR3 runs to 13 residues. V shed 3 bases and J shed 7 bases, with 10 bases lying between them. In DNA, the CDR3 is TGTGCCAGCAGTGAGACAGCCTACCAGCCCCAGCATTTT. Its protein product is CASSETAYQPQHF. The full variable domain, in which reference TRBV2 and TRBJ1-5 provide the parts outside the CDR3, is EPEVTQTPSHQVTQMGQEVILRCVPISNHLYFYWYRQILGQKVEFLVSFYNNEISEKSEIFDDQFSVERPDGSNFTLKIRSTKLEDSAMYFCASSETAYQPQHFGDGTRLSIL.

The chain employs TRBV6-1 and TRBJ1-6; no clear D. Germline V lookup: CDR1 MNHNS, CDR2 SASEGT. V gave up 2 bases and J gave up 7 bases, with 6 bases separating them. The CDR3 is 13 amino acids. The CDR3 DNA reads TGTGCCAGCAGTGAAAAGGGCAATTCACCCCTCCACTTT. Protein: CASSEKGNSPLHF.

The J gene is TRBJ1-1, the V gene TRBV7-3, with a possible D match to TRBD1 (6 bases). This CDR3 is built from 15 residues. V was shortened by 1 base and J by 13 bases, with 22 bases between the two germline ends. Germline V gives CDR1 SGHTA, CDR2 FQGTGA. CDR3 nucleotides: TGTGCCAGCAGCTTAAATCTGCGGACAGCGGGAGGGCTTTTCTTT. Translating it yields CASSLNLRTAGGLFF.

The chain couples TRBV6-6 to TRBJ1-6, with 7 bases matching TRBD1. Germline CDR1 and CDR2: MNHNY and SVGAGI (reference sequence). The CDR3 is 15 residues long. The ends lost 8 bases at V and 5 bases at J; junction bases unmatched: 9. In nucleotides, the CDR3 is TGTGCCAGCTGGGGGGGGGACAGTGATAATTCACCCCTCCACTTT. Its protein is CASWGGDSDNSPLHF.

The gene calls are TRBV18 and TRBJ1-5, with 8 bases aligning to TRBD1. This CDR3 is 14 amino acids long. CDR1 and CDR2 (germline): KGHSH, LQKENI. With 3 bases clipped from V and 6 bases from J, the junction kept 4 bases outside the gene matches. CDR3 sequence reads: CASSPGQGSQPQHF. The CDR3 DNA reads TGTGCCAGCTCACCCGGACAGGGTAGTCAGCCCCAGCATTTT.

The rearrangement joins TRBV5-1 to TRBJ1-1, with 9 positions matching TRBD1. Germline CDR1 is SGHRS and CDR2 is YFSETQ. With 3 bases clipped from V and 4 bases from J, the junction kept 1 base outside the gene matches. The CDR3 has 13 residues. This CDR3 reads CASSWGQGTEAFF. CDR3 nucleotides: TGCGCCAGCAGCTGGGGACAGGGCACTGAAGCTTTCTTT. The full variable domain, in which reference TRBV5-1 and TRBJ1-1 provide the parts outside the CDR3, is KAGVTQTPRYLIKTRGQQVTLSCSPISGHRSVSWYQQTPGQGLQFLFEYFSETQRNKGNFPGRFSGRQFSNSRSEMNVSTLELGDSALYLCASSWGQGTEAFFGQGTRLTVV.

The rearrangement joins TRBV11-2 to TRBJ1-6, with D possibly being TRBD1 (5 bases). The CDR3 contains 14 residues. Per germline, CDR1 SGHAT and CDR2 FQNNGV. Between the trimmed V and J ends, which lost 2 bases and 10 bases, there was a span of 12 bases. In DNA form, the CDR3 reads TGTGCCAGCAGCTTACCAGGGTCTAGCTCACCCCTCCACTTT. It specifies CASSLPGSSSPLHF.

The chain couples TRBV5-1 to TRBJ2-3; D uncertain. Germline V gene lookup returns CDR1 SGHRS and CDR2 YFSETQ. Trimming cost V 0 bases and J 5 bases, with 1 base left between them. CDR3 length equals 11 residues. The CDR3 spells CASSLVDTQYF. The CDR3 coding sequence is TGCGCCAGCAGCTTGGTAGATACGCAGTATTTT.

As DNA, the CDR3 is TGTGCCATCAGTGAGTCGGGGCGGGGTACCTACAATGAGCAGTTCTTC. This encodes CAISESGRGTYNEQFF. This chain links TRBV10-3 with TRBJ2-1, with D perhaps TRBD2 (6 bases). V dropped 0 bases and J dropped 2 bases, with 11 bases sitting between them. The length of the CDR3 is 16 residues. The germline CDR1 and CDR2 sequences are ENHRY and SYGVKD.

The count of this clone is one. The V and J genes are TRBV11-2 and TRBJ2-1, with D tentatively TRBD1 (6 bases). The CDR3 totals 17 residues. Germline V lookup: CDR1 SGHAT, CDR2 FQNNGV. Between the trimmed V and J ends, which lost 6 bases and 3 bases, there was a span of 21 bases. The CDR3 bases are TGTGCCAGCAGGAGAGGGGTGGACAGAAACCTCTACAATGAGCAGTTCTTC. Translated, it gives CASRRGVDRNLYNEQFF.